These 4 T cell receptor beta chains were all obtained from the same sample, sequenced in a study of shared clonotypes between healthy human individuals. TCRdb's copy holds only in-frame clones and misses some; the assay was immunoSEQ multiplex PCR. The sample lists fewer than 700,000 clones; roughly four fifths were seen once. Sequenced sample: PBMCs. The source of these receptors is a woman in her 40s in good health. Some clones in this sample may be carry-over from other donors' samples.

V usage is TRBV5-1 and J usage is TRBJ1-4, with D unresolved. Germline V CDR1 and CDR2: SGHRS, YFSETQ. Trimming took 4 bases from V and 4 from J, leaving 5 bases between them. CDR3 length equals 12 residues. The CDR3 sequence is CASSQINEKLFF. The CDR3 DNA reads TGCGCCAGCAGCCAGATTAATGAAAAACTGTTTTTT. The complete variable domain, with remaining parts taken from reference TRBV5-1 and TRBJ1-4, reads KAGVTQTPRYLIKTRGQQVTLSCSPISGHRSVSWYQQTPGQGLQFLFEYFSETQRNKGNFPGRFSGRQFSNSRSEMNVSTLELGDSALYLCASSQINEKLFFGSGTQLSVL.

The chain is built from TRBV5-1 and TRBJ2-2; 11 nucleotides align to TRBD2. The V gene end was trimmed by 7 bases and the J gene end by 8 bases; junction bases not matched to a gene: 7. This CDR3 spans 14 amino acids. CDR1 is SGHRS, CDR2 YFSETQ, per germline. CDR3 residues: CASVRTSGSGELFF. CDR3 coding DNA: TGCGCCAGCGTGAGGACTAGCGGGTCTGGGGAGCTGTTTTTT.

The rearrangement uses TRBV4-1 and TRBJ1-2; D is perhaps TRBD1 (5 bases). Germline values: CDR1 MGHRA, CDR2 YSYEKL. The CDR3 covers 15 residues. V was cut by 1 base and J by 2 bases, with 11 bases left in between. The CDR3 sequence: CASSQGLRGNYGYTF. The CDR3 nucleotides are TGCGCCAGCAGCCAAGGACTACGGGGGAACTATGGCTACACCTTC.

The CDR3 sequence: CASSRGLAGSYQETQYF. In DNA form, the CDR3 reads TGCGCCAGCAGCCGGGGACTAGCGGGATCGTACCAAGAGACCCAGTACTTC. The J gene is TRBJ2-5, the V gene TRBV4-1; TRBD2 matches at 13 bases. The ends lost 4 bases at V and 0 bases at J; junction bases unmatched: 5. The germline V gene encodes CDR1 MGHRA and CDR2 YSYEKL. This CDR3 is 17 amino acids long.